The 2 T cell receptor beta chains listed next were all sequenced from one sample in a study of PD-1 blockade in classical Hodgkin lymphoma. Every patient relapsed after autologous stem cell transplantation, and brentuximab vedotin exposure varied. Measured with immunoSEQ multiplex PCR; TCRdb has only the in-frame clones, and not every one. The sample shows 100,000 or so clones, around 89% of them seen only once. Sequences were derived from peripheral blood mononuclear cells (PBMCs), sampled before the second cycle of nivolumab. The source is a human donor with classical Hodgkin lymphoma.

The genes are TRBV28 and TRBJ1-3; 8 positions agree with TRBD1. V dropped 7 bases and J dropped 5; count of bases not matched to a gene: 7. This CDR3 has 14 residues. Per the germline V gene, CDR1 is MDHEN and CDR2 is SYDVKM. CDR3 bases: TGTGCCAGCACGTACAGGGGGGGGAGAAACACCATATATTTT. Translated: CASTYRGGRNTIYF.

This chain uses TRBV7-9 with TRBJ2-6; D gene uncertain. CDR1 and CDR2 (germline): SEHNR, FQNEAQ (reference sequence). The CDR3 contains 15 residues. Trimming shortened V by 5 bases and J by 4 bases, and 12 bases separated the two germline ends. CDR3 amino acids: CASSQAPSGANVLTF. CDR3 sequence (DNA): TGTGCCAGCAGCCAAGCACCCTCGGGGGCCAACGTCCTGACTTTC.